The source of this T cell receptor (beta chain) is a study of blood T cell repertoires in COVID-19. The wider study: Sites in the United States, Italy and Spain provided acute and convalescent COVID-19 samples.

Everyone who took part was roughly 18 to 89 years old, and they came from 24 US areas. It was within 2 weeks before study entry that exposed participants met a COVID-19 case. The V end was cut by 1 base, the J end by 5 bases, with 8 bases between. CDR1 is SGHTA and CDR2 is FQGNSA in the germline V gene. The CDR3 consists of 13 residues. Clones were read by immunoSEQ multiplex PCR, and TCRdb kept only the in-frame ones, dropping some. The sample lists roughly 400,000 clones; approximately 90% were seen once. The receptor's source is a woman between 40 and 55 years old who had been exposed to COVID-19. The sequencing input was PBMCs or T cells enriched from blood (not recorded which). The chain joins TRBV7-2 to TRBJ1-1, with D perhaps matching TRBD1 (6 bases). The CDR3 region has the DNA TGTGCCAGCAGCTTAGAGGGGGTTACTGAAGCTTTCTTT. Its translation is CASSLEGVTEAFF.